Each of the 14 T cell receptor beta chains below was sequenced from the same sample in a study of cytomegalovirus exposure and HLA in healthy donors. The PCR was carried out with 60 Vbeta primers and 13 Jbeta primers. Generated by immunoSEQ multiplex PCR, the TCRdb table keeps only in-frame clones and is missing some. The repertoire holds 150,000 to 200,000 clones, with approximately 70% as singletons. The specimen sequenced was PBMCs. The receptors derive from a woman aged 25 to 39 in good health and CMV-seronegative.

The chain couples TRBV11-3 to TRBJ2-3; TRBD2 matches at 7 bases. V was pared by 8 bases and J by 4 bases, with 9 bases of the junction left unmatched. Germline V CDR1 and CDR2: SGHNT, YENEEA. This CDR3 is built from 14 residues. The CDR3 DNA reads as TGTGCCAGCGGTCGTGGCGGGAGCGCAGATACGCAGTATTTT. It specifies CASGRGGSADTQYF.

This clone was detected only a few times. The rearrangement uses TRBV19 and TRBJ2-1; 7 nucleotides match TRBD1. CDR3 length equals 17 residues. The V gene end was trimmed by 5 bases and the J gene end by 2 bases; junction bases not matched to a gene: 12. Germline V gene data show CDR1 as LNHDA and CDR2 as SQIVND (reference sequence). For the CDR3, the DNA is TGTGCCAGTAGTCTCTTAACCACAGGGGCCCCCTACAATGAGCAGTTCTTC. Protein sequence: CASSLLTTGAPYNEQFF.

This sequence joins TRBV4-2 and TRBJ2-3, with D unresolved. Trimming took 0 bases from V and 2 from J, leaving 12 bases between them. In germline, CDR1 is LGHNA, CDR2 YNFKEQ. The CDR3 loop spans 16 amino acids. CDR3 DNA: TGTGCCAGCAGCCAAGATAAGCTACTCACCACAGATACGCAGTATTTT. It yields the protein CASSQDKLLTTDTQYF.

The chain couples TRBV7-2 to TRBJ1-4; D gene ambiguous. The CDR3 runs to 16 residues. From germline, CDR1 is SGHTA and CDR2 FQGNSA. The V and J ends lost 3 bases and 1 base respectively, with 12 bases between them. The CDR3 coding sequence is TGTGCCAGCAGCTTTACCACGACAAGAACTAATGAAAAACTGTTTTTT. It specifies CASSFTTTRTNEKLFF.

This clone turned up a few times. The V and J genes are TRBV19 and TRBJ1-2; D is possibly TRBD1 (6 bases). The CDR3 consists of 13 residues. The germline gives CDR1 LNHDA, CDR2 SQIVND (reference sequence). V gave up 7 bases and J gave up 4 bases, with 13 bases separating them. CDR3: CASTTGTIYGYTF. In nucleotides, the CDR3 is TGTGCCAGTACCACCGGGACAATCTATGGCTACACCTTC.

V usage is TRBV29-1 and J usage is TRBJ2-3; possibly TRBD1 for D (6 bases). Trimming left V 6 bases short and J 4 bases short, with 17 bases between. In germline, CDR1 is SQVTM, CDR2 ANQGSEA. The CDR3 covers 14 residues. The CDR3 reads CSVVLGAGADTQYF. In nucleotides, the CDR3 is TGCAGCGTGGTTCTGGGGGCAGGGGCAGATACGCAGTATTTT.

V is TRBV11-2 and J is TRBJ1-3, with a tentative D call TRBD1 (5 bases). Between the trimmed V and J ends, which lost 5 bases and 1 base, there was a span of 15 bases. CDR1 is SGHAT, CDR2 FQNNGV, per germline. This CDR3 region has 16 residues. The CDR3 DNA sequence: TGTGCCAGCAGCAAGGGGAGGGGTTCGTCTGGAAACACCATATATTTT. Its translation is CASSKGRGSSGNTIYF. Supplemented by reference TRBV11-2 and TRBJ1-3, the full variable domain reads EAGVAQSPRYKIIEKRQSVAFWCNPISGHATLYWYQQILGQGPKLLIQFQNNGVVDDSQLPKDRFSAERLKGVDSTLKIQPAKLEDSAVYLCASSKGRGSSGNTIYFGEGSWLTVV.

This chain connects TRBV7-2 to TRBJ1-2, with 10 bases lining up with TRBD1. The length of the CDR3 is 18 residues. V was pared by 5 bases and J by 2 bases, with 14 bases of the junction left unmatched. From germline, CDR1 is SGHTA and CDR2 FQGNSA. As DNA, the CDR3 is TGTGCCAGCAGCGAAATCTTCGACAGGGGGCGAGGGAACTATGGCTACACCTTC. This gives the protein CASSEIFDRGRGNYGYTF.

V gene TRBV5-1 combines with J gene TRBJ2-7; D is ambiguous. Trimming took off 0 bases at V and 0 bases at J, with 7 bases between the two ends. Germline V lookup: CDR1 SGHRS, CDR2 YFSETQ. The CDR3 contains 14 residues. The CDR3 spells CASSLVKSSYEQYF. The CDR3 DNA sequence: TGCGCCAGCAGCTTGGTTAAGAGCTCCTACGAGCAGTACTTC.

V and J are TRBV7-9 and TRBJ2-3, with a weak D call TRBD2 (5 bases). There are 13 residues in the CDR3. The V gene's germline CDR1 is SEHNR and CDR2 FQNEAQ (reference sequence). V was trimmed by 3 bases and J by 4 bases, leaving 8 bases between them. The CDR3 sequence is CASSFGSSDTQYF. CDR3 bases: TGTGCCAGCAGCTTTGGGAGTTCAGATACGCAGTATTTT.

The V and J genes are TRBV9 and TRBJ2-6; no clear D gene. The CDR3 spans 16 residues. V was clipped by 0 bases and J by 0 bases, with 7 bases between them. Per germline, CDR1 SGDLS and CDR2 YYNGEE. This CDR3 is CASSVEINSGANVLTF. CDR3 bases: TGTGCCAGCAGCGTAGAAATCAACTCTGGGGCCAACGTCCTGACTTTC.

The chain carries TRBV4-1 and TRBJ2-7; D perhaps matches TRBD2 (5 bases). V was pared by 0 bases and J by 2 bases, with 8 bases between. Germline lookup yields CDR1 MGHRA and CDR2 YSYEKL. CDR3 size: 14 residues. CDR3 sequence (DNA): TGCGCCAGCAGCCAAGAACTAGGAGCCTACGAGCAGTACTTC. This translates into CASSQELGAYEQYF.

This clone has only one observation. This rearrangement joins TRBV5-1 to TRBJ2-7; 7 bases map to TRBD2. Germline-derived CDR1 and CDR2 are SGHRS and YFSETQ. The length of the CDR3 is 14 residues. V lost 1 base to trimming and J lost 5 bases; unmatched junction nucleotides: 6. This chain's CDR3 is CASSLRIGGDEQYF. CDR3 DNA sequence: TGCGCCAGCAGCTTGAGGATTGGGGGGGACGAGCAGTACTTC.

The gene calls are TRBV7-8 and TRBJ2-1; 8 nucleotides match TRBD2. This CDR3 has 16 amino acids. The V segment lost 2 bases and the J segment 2 bases; nucleotides outside the gene matches: 5. Germline V gene sequence: CDR1 SGHVS, CDR2 FQNEAQ. The CDR3 nucleotides read TGTGCCAGCAGCTTATACTCGGGAGGGCCCTACAATGAGCAGTTCTTC. Encoded protein: CASSLYSGGPYNEQFF. The full variable domain, completed using reference TRBV7-8 and TRBJ2-1, is GAGVSQSPRYKVAKRGQDVALRCDPISGHVSLFWYQQALGQGPEFLTYFQNEAQLDKSGLPSDRFFAERPEGSVSTLKIQRTQQEDSAVYLCASSLYSGGPYNEQFFGPGTRLTVL.